What follows are 23 T cell receptor beta chains derived from one specimen sequenced in a study of PD-1 blockade in mismatch repair-deficient tumors. Method: immunoSEQ multiplex PCR; TCRdb's copy keeps in-frame clones and lacks some. The sample records about 49,000 clones, around 77% being singletons. Sequencing used PBMCs, obtained before pembrolizumab treatment. These TCRs come from an adult with mismatch repair-deficient cancer.

The chain uses TRBV19 and TRBJ2-5, with 7 bases lining up with TRBD1. This CDR3 comprises 15 residues. Germline V CDR1 and CDR2: LNHDA, SQIVND (reference sequence). Germline trimming cut 4 bases from V and 1 base from J; bases unmatched to any gene: 6. CDR3 protein: CASSRGQFSQETQYF. The CDR3 nucleotides are TGTGCCAGTAGTAGGGGACAGTTTTCCCAAGAGACCCAGTACTTC.

The chain couples TRBV29-1 to TRBJ2-3; TRBD1 might be the D (5 bases). The CDR3 spans 12 residues. The germline gives CDR1 SQVTM, CDR2 ANQGSEA. V lost 1 base, J lost 6 bases, and 8 bases lay in between. The CDR3 region has the DNA TGCAGCGTTGAAGGGTACAGGGATACGCAGTATTTT. It specifies CSVEGYRDTQYF.

The chain has TRBV7-6 and TRBJ2-7, with D possibly matching TRBD2 (6 bases). Trimming removed 1 base at V and 3 bases at J, with 7 bases between. There are 13 residues in the CDR3. Germline V gene data show CDR1 as SGHVS and CDR2 as FNYEAQ. Here the CDR3 reads CASSLGEVYEQYF. CDR3 bases: TGTGCCAGCAGCTTAGGGGAGGTCTACGAGCAGTACTTC.

This rearrangement joins TRBV19 to TRBJ2-5; 11 nucleotides align to TRBD2. Looked up from germline, CDR1 is LNHDA and CDR2 is SQIVND (reference sequence). Losses at the gene ends were 4 bases for V and 0 bases for J; bases not matched to a gene: 4. The CDR3 consists of 16 residues. CDR3 loop: CASSTLLAGDQETQYF. CDR3 DNA sequence: TGTGCCAGTAGTACCCTACTAGCGGGAGACCAAGAGACCCAGTACTTC. Together with reference TRBV19 and TRBJ2-5, the CDR3 gives the full variable domain: DGGITQSPKYLFRKEGQNVTLSCEQNLNHDAMYWYRQDPGQGLRLIYYSQIVNDFQKGDIAEGYSVSREKKESFPLTVTSAQKNPTAFYLCASSTLLAGDQETQYFGPGTRLLVL.

This clone was detected only a few times. The chain is built from TRBV6-1 and TRBJ1-4; D not resolved. Germline V CDR1 and CDR2: MNHNS, SASEGT. CDR3 length: 11 amino acids. Trimming shortened V by 2 bases and J by 13 bases, and 8 bases separated the two germline ends. The CDR3 reads CASSETDGLFF. The CDR3, as DNA: TGTGCCAGCAGTGAAACCGACGGACTGTTTTTT.

This chain uses TRBV29-1 with TRBJ2-1; perhaps TRBD2 as D (6 bases). With 7 bases removed from V and 9 bases from J, the gap between germline ends came to 13 bases. From germline, CDR1 is SQVTM and CDR2 ANQGSEA. There are 11 residues in the CDR3. The CDR3 nucleotides read TGCAGCGGCGGGACCAAAGGTGAGCAGTTCTTC. Translation: CSGGTKGEQFF.

The chain uses TRBV19 and TRBJ1-5; TRBD1 matches 10 bases. The V gene's germline CDR1 is LNHDA and CDR2 SQIVND (reference sequence). With 1 base clipped from V and 7 bases from J, the junction kept 4 bases outside the gene matches. The CDR3 extends over 15 amino acids. The chain's CDR3 is CASSIGTGGLQPQHF. DNA for the CDR3: TGTGCCAGTAGTATAGGGACAGGGGGATTGCAGCCCCAGCATTTT.

J is TRBJ2-6 and V is TRBV4-1; D is uncertain. The germline gives CDR1 MGHRA, CDR2 YSYEKL. The CDR3 spans 14 residues. V was shortened by 2 bases and J by 2 bases, with 4 bases between the two germline ends. The CDR3 reads CASSQFAGANVLTF. CDR3 nucleotides: TGCGCCAGCAGCCAATTTGCTGGGGCCAACGTCCTGACTTTC.

The rearrangement uses TRBV2 and TRBJ2-4; 14 nucleotides line up with TRBD2. This CDR3 has 14 amino acids. V was pared by 10 bases and J by 11 bases, with 10 bases of the junction left unmatched. Germline V CDR1 and CDR2: SNHLY, FYNNEI. The CDR3 spells CAITTSGRAGVQYF. CDR3 in DNA: TGTGCCATTACGACTAGCGGGAGGGCCGGGGTTCAGTACTTC.

The chain couples TRBV6-1 to TRBJ2-5, with D perhaps matching TRBD1 or TRBD2 (5 bases each). V was pared by 8 bases and J by 7 bases, with 17 bases between. The germline CDR1 and CDR2 sequences are MNHNS and SASEGT. This CDR3 contains 13 residues. The CDR3 DNA sequence: TGTGCCAGCTCCGGGACCCCCTGGGGGACCCAGTACTTC. This translates into CASSGTPWGTQYF.

V is TRBV27 and J is TRBJ2-5; weak D call: TRBD1 (6 bases). The assigned J gene may be wrong: the sequence end matches TRBJ2-7 better. The CDR3 consists of 15 residues. CDR1 MNHEY and CDR2 SMNVEV come from the germline V gene (reference sequence). The CDR3 coding sequence is TGTGCCAGCAGTTCCCCCTCATGGGGGCGGTACGAGCAGTACTTC. Amino acid sequence: CASSSPSWGRYEQYF.

The chain combines TRBV6-1 with TRBJ1-1; no clear D. V lost 7 bases to trimming and J lost 1 base, with 10 bases between them. CDR1 is MNHNS, CDR2 SASEGT, per germline. The length of the CDR3 is 13 residues. The CDR3 loop is CASMGWRNTEAFF. CDR3 nucleotides: TGTGCCAGCATGGGGTGGAGGAACACTGAAGCTTTCTTT.

The V and J genes are TRBV5-4 and TRBJ2-5, with TRBD2 as a possible D gene (5 bases). Germline loops: CDR1 SGHNT, CDR2 YYREEE (reference sequence). V lost 0 bases, J lost 4 bases, and 13 bases lay in between. This CDR3 comprises 15 residues. The CDR3 DNA reads TGTGCCAGCAGCTTGGCTCGGAGCGGTGGAGAGACCCAGTACTTC. Translating it yields CASSLARSGGETQYF. The variable domain in full, with the rest retrieved from reference TRBV5-4 and TRBJ2-5, is ETGVTQSPTHLIKTRGQQVTLRCSSQSGHNTVSWYQQALGQGPQFIFQYYREEENGRGNFPPRFSGLQFPNYSSELNVNALELDDSALYLCASSLARSGGETQYFGPGTRLLVL.

V usage is TRBV29-1 and J usage is TRBJ2-7, with 9 positions matching TRBD1. The germline V gene has CDR1 SQVTM and CDR2 ANQGSEA. J was trimmed by 4 bases and V by 7 bases; bases with no gene match: 5. This CDR3 is 12 amino acids long. The CDR3 DNA reads as TGCAGCGGGGGGGACAGGGATTACGAGCAGTACTTC. Encoded protein: CSGGDRDYEQYF.

This chain connects TRBV19 to TRBJ2-7; possibly TRBD1 or TRBD2 for D (5 bases each). The CDR3 extends over 14 amino acids. Trimming cost V 9 bases and J 0 bases, with 15 bases left between them. Germline CDR1 is LNHDA and CDR2 is SQIVND (reference sequence). The CDR3 coding sequence is TGTGCCAGCCCTAGCCCGACAGTCTCCTACGAGCAGTACTTC. Residues: CASPSPTVSYEQYF.

This clone was seen more than once but under ten times. The rearrangement joins TRBV6-6 to TRBJ2-2, with no clear D. The CDR3 totals 12 residues. Trimming pared 0 bases from V and 5 bases from J, leaving 1 base between. Germline CDR1 is MNHNY and CDR2 is SVGAGI (reference sequence). The CDR3 loop is CASSYSTGELFF. The CDR3 nucleotides read TGTGCCAGCAGTTACTCGACCGGGGAGCTGTTTTTT.

This rearrangement joins TRBV6-5 to TRBJ1-2; D is possibly TRBD1 (5 bases). CDR3 length: 16 residues. V lost 0 bases, J lost 4 bases, and 15 bases lay in between. CDR1 is MNHEY, CDR2 SVGAGI, per germline. CDR3 nucleotide sequence: TGTGCCAGCAGTTACTCCGGGACGATAAGGGGCTATGGCTACACCTTC. This translates into CASSYSGTIRGYGYTF.

The chain recombines TRBV5-6 with TRBJ2-1, with TRBD2 identical over 8 bases. With 4 bases clipped from V and 6 bases from J, the junction kept 15 bases outside the gene matches. The germline CDR1 and CDR2 sequences are SGHDT and YYEEEE. There are 17 residues in the CDR3. CDR3 residues: CASSLSFSGSYTNEQFF. The CDR3 DNA reads TGTGCCAGCAGCCTTAGCTTCAGCGGGAGCTATACCAATGAGCAGTTCTTC.

This chain uses TRBV7-2 with TRBJ2-7; 7 bases align to TRBD1. Germline-derived CDR1 and CDR2 are SGHTA and FQGNSA. The V gene end was trimmed by 5 bases and the J gene end by 3 bases; junction bases not matched to a gene: 7. This CDR3 is 14 amino acids long. CDR3 sequence reads: CASSTGQLSYEQYF. The CDR3 coding sequence is TGTGCCAGCAGCACGGGACAGCTAAGCTACGAGCAGTACTTC. Full variable domain (outside the CDR3, taken from reference TRBV7-2 and TRBJ2-7): GAGVSQSPSNKVTEKGKDVELRCDPISGHTALYWYRQSLGQGLEFLIYFQGNSAPDKSGLPSDRFSAERTGGSVSTLTIQRTQQEDSAVYLCASSTGQLSYEQYFGPGTRLTVT.

V usage is TRBV5-4 and J usage is TRBJ2-6, with D unclear. Germline CDR1 SGHNT, CDR2 YYREEE (reference sequence). The CDR3 totals 13 residues. The germline V and J ends were trimmed by 3 bases and 4 bases, with 5 bases remaining between them. CDR3 nucleotides: TGTGCCAGCAGCTGGCAAGGGGCCAACGTCCTGACTTTC. Amino acids: CASSWQGANVLTF. The variable domain in full, with the rest retrieved from reference TRBV5-4 and TRBJ2-6, is ETGVTQSPTHLIKTRGQQVTLRCSSQSGHNTVSWYQQALGQGPQFIFQYYREEENGRGNFPPRFSGLQFPNYSSELNVNALELDDSALYLCASSWQGANVLTFGAGSRLTVL.

This clone was seen a handful of times. The chain carries TRBV5-1 and TRBJ2-6; maybe TRBD1 (5 bases). The CDR3 runs to 16 residues. CDR1 is SGHRS and CDR2 is YFSETQ in the germline V gene. Trimming pared 0 bases from V and 2 bases from J, leaving 9 bases between. CDR3 residues: CASSLAQGAGANVLTF. The CDR3 nucleotides are TGCGCCAGCAGCTTGGCCCAGGGTGCTGGGGCCAACGTCCTGACTTTC.

This chain uses TRBV5-1 with TRBJ2-1; 7 bases are shared with TRBD2. Germline lookup yields CDR1 SGHRS and CDR2 YFSETQ. V gave up 0 bases and J gave up 7 bases; unmatched junction bases: 7. The CDR3 loop spans 15 amino acids. CDR3 sequence: CASSLAGGSENEQFF. DNA for the CDR3: TGCGCCAGCAGCTTGGCCGGCGGGAGTGAGAATGAGCAGTTCTTC.

The V and J genes are TRBV11-2 and TRBJ2-5; the D gene could be TRBD1 or TRBD2 (5 bases each). Germline V gene data show CDR1 as SGHAT and CDR2 as FQNNGV. Deletions cut 4 bases from V and 2 bases from J, with 11 bases between. This CDR3 is built from 14 residues. CDR3 region: CASSWGRAQETQYF. Written as DNA, the CDR3 is TGTGCCAGCAGCTGGGGACGGGCACAAGAGACCCAGTACTTC.